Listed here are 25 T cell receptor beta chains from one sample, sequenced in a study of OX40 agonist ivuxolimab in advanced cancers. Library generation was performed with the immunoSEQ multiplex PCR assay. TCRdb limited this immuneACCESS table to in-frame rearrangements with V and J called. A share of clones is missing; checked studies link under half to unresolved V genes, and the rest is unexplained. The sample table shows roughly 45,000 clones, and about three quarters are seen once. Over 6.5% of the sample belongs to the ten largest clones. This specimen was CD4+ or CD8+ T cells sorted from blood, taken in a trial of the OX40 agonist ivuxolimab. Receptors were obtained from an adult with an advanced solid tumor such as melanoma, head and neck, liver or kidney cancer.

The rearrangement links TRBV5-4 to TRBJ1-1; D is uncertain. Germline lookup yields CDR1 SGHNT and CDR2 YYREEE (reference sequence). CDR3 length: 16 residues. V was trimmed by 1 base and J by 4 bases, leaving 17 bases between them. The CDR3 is CASSLFDVVWGTEAFF. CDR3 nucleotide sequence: TGTGCCAGCAGCTTGTTCGACGTGGTTTGGGGCACTGAAGCTTTCTTT.

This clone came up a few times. The CDR3 loop reads CASTLRTGHNSPLHF. Here the CDR3 DNA reads TGTGCCAGCACCCTCCGGACAGGCCATAATTCACCCCTCCACTTT. V usage is TRBV7-8 and J usage is TRBJ1-6; 7 nucleotides align to TRBD1. Trimming at V came to 7 bases and at J to 5 bases, leaving 8 bases not matched to a gene. The CDR3 spans 15 residues. Germline assignment: CDR1 SGHVS and CDR2 FQNEAQ.

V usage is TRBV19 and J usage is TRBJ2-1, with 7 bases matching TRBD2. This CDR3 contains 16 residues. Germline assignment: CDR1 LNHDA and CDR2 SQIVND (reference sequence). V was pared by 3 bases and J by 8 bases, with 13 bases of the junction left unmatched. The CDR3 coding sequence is TGTGCCAGTAGTATGGGAGGGAGTTCACCCAGGGATGAGCAGTTCTTC. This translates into CASSMGGSSPRDEQFF. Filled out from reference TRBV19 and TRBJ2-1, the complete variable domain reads DGGITQSPKYLFRKEGQNVTLSCEQNLNHDAMYWYRQDPGQGLRLIYYSQIVNDFQKGDIAEGYSVSREKKESFPLTVTSAQKNPTAFYLCASSMGGSSPRDEQFFGPGTRLTVL.

The CDR3 nucleotides are TGTGCCAGCAGCTTGGAAACTCAGCCCCAGCATTTT. It translates to CASSLETQPQHF. This chain uses TRBV5-8 with TRBJ1-5, with D uncertain. V was shortened by 0 bases and J by 6 bases, with 4 bases between the two germline ends. Looked up from germline, CDR1 is SGHTS and CDR2 is YDEGEE. This CDR3 is 12 amino acids long.

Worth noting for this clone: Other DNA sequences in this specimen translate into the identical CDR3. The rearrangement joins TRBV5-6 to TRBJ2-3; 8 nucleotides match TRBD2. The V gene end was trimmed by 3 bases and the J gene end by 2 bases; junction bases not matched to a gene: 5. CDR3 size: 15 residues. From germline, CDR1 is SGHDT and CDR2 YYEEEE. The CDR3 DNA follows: TGTGCCAGCAGCTCATTGCGGGGGGACACAGATACGCAGTATTTT. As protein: CASSSLRGDTDTQYF.

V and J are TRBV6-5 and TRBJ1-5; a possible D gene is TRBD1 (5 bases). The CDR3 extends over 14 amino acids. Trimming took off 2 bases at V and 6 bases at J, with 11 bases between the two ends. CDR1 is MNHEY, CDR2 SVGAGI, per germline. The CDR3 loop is CASSYAGLGQPQHF. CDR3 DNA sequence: TGTGCCAGCAGTTACGCAGGGTTAGGTCAGCCCCAGCATTTT.

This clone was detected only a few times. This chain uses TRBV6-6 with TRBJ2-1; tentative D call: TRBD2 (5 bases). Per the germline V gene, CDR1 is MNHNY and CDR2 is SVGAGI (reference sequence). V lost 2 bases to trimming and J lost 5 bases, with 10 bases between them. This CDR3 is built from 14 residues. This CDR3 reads CASSYPSGNNEQFF. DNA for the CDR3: TGTGCCAGCAGTTACCCCTCGGGGAACAATGAGCAGTTCTTC.

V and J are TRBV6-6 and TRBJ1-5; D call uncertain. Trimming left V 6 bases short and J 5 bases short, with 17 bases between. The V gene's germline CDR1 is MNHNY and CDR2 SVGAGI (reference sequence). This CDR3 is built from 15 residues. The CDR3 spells CASRPYRASDQPQHF. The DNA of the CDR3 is TGTGCCAGCAGGCCATACCGGGCTTCCGATCAGCCCCAGCATTTT.

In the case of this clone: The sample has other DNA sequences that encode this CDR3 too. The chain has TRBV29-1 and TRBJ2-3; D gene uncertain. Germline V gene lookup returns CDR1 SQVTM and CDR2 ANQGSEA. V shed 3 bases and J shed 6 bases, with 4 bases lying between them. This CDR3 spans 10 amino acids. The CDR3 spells CSVDTDTQYF. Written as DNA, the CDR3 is TGCAGCGTTGATACGGATACGCAGTATTTT.

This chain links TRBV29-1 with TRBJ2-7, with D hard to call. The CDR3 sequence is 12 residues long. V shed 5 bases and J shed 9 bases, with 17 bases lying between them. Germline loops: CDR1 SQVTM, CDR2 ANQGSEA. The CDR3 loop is CSVRVGADGQYF. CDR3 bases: TGCAGCGTTAGAGTGGGCGCGGACGGGCAGTACTTC.

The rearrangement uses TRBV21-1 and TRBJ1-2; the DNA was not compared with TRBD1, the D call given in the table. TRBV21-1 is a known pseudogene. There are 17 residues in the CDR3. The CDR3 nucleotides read TGTGCCAGCAGCAAGGGGTTTTTTGGTTACAGGCGCTATGGCTACACCTTC. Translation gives CASSKGFFGYRRYGYTF.

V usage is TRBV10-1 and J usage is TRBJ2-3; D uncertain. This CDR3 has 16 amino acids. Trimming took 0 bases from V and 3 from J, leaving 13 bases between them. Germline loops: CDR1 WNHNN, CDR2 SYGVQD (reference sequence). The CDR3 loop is CASSESGGVGTDTQYF. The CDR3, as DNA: TGCGCCAGCAGTGAGTCAGGCGGAGTGGGGACAGATACGCAGTATTTT.

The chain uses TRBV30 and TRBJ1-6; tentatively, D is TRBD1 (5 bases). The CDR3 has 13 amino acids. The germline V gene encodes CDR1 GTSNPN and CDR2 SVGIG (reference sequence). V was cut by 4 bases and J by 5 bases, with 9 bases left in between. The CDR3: CAWKSGNNSPLHF. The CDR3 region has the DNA TGTGCCTGGAAATCAGGGAATAATTCACCCCTCCACTTT.

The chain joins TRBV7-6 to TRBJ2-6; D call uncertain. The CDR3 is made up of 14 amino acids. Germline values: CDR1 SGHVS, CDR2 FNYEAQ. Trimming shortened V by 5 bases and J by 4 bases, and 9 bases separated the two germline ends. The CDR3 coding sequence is TGTGCCAGCAGCCTTGACACGGGGGCCAACGTCCTGACTTTC. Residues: CASSLDTGANVLTF.

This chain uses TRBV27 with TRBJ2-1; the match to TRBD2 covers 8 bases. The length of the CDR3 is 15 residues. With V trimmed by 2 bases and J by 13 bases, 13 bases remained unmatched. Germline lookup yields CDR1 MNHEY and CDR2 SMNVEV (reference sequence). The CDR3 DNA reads TGTGCCAGCAGTTTAGCCCGCTGGGTTAGCGGGGCTCAGTTCTTC. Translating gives CASSLARWVSGAQFF.

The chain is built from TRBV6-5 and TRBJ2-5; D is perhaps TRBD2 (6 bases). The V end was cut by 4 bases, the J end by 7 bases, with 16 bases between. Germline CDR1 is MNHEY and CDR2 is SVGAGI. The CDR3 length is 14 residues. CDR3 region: CASSLARDSGTQYF. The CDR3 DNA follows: TGTGCCAGCAGTTTGGCCCGGGACTCGGGGACCCAGTACTTC.

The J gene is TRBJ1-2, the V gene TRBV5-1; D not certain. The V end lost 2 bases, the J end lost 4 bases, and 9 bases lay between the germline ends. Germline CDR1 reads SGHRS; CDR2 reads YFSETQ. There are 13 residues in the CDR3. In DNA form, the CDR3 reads TGCGCCAGCAGCTTAGGACCTGCCTATGGCTACACCTTC. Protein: CASSLGPAYGYTF.

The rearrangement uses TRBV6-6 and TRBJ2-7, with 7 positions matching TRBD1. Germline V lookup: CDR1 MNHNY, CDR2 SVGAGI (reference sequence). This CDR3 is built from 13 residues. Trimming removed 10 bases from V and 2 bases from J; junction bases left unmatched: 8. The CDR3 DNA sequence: TGTGCCACCAGAGAGAGGGGGCCCTACGAGCAGTACTTC. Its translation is CATRERGPYEQYF.

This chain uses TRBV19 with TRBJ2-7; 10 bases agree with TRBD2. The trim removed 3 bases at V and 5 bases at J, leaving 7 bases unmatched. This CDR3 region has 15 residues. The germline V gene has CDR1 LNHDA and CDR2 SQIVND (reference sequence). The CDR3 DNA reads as TGTGCCAGTAGTATCGGACTAGCGGAGCCTAACGAGCAGTACTTC. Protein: CASSIGLAEPNEQYF.

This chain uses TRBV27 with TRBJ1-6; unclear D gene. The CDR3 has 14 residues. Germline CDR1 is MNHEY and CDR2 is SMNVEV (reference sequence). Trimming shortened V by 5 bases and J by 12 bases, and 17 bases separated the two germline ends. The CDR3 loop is CASSTPNVVGPLHF. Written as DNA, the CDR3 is TGTGCCAGCAGTACCCCAAACGTCGTAGGACCCCTCCACTTT.

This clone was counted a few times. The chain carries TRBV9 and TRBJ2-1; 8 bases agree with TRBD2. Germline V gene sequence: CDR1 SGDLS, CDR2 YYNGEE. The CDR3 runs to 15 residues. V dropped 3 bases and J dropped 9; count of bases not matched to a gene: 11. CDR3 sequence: CASSGPGLENPEQFF. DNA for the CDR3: TGTGCCAGCAGCGGCCCGGGACTAGAAAATCCTGAGCAGTTCTTC.

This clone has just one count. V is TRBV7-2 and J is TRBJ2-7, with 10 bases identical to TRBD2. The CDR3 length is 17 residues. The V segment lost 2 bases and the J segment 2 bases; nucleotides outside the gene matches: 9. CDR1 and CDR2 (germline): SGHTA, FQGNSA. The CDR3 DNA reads TGTGCCAGCAGCTTACGCCTCACTAGCGGGGACCCCTACGAGCAGTACTTC. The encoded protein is CASSLRLTSGDPYEQYF.

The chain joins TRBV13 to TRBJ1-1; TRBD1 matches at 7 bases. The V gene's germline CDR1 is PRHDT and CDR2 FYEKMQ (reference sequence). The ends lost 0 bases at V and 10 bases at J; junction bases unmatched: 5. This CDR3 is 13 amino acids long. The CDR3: CASSLGSTGPAFF. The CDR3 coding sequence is TGTGCCAGCAGCTTAGGATCGACAGGGCCAGCTTTCTTT.

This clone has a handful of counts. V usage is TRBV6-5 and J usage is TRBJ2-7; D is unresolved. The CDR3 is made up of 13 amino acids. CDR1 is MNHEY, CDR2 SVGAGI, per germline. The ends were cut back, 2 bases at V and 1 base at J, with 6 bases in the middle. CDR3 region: CASSYLGSYEQYF. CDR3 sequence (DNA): TGTGCCAGCAGTTACCTAGGGTCCTACGAGCAGTACTTC.

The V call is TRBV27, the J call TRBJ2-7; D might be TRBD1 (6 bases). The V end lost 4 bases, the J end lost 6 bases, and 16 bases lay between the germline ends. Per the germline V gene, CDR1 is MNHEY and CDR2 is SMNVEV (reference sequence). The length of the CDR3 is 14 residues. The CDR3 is CASSSRTDTGEQYF. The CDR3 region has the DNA TGTGCCAGCAGTTCCCGGACAGATACCGGCGAGCAGTACTTC.